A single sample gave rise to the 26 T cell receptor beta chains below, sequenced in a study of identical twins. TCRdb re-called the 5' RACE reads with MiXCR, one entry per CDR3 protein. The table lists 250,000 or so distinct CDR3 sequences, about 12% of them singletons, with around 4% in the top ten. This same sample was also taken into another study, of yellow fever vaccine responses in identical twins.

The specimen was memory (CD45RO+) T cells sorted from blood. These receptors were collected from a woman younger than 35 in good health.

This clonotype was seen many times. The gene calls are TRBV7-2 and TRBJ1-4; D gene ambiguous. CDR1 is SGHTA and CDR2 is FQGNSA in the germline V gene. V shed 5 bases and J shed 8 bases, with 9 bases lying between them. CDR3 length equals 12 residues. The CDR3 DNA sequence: TGTGCCAGCAGCCGGTTGGAGGAAAAACTGTTTTTT. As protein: CASSRLEEKLFF.

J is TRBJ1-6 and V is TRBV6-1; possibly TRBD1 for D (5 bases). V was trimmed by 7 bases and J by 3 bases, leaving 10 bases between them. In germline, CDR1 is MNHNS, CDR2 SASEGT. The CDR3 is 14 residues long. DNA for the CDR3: TGTGCCAGCAAAGGGGAAAGCTATAATTCACCCCTCCACTTT. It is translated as CASKGESYNSPLHF.

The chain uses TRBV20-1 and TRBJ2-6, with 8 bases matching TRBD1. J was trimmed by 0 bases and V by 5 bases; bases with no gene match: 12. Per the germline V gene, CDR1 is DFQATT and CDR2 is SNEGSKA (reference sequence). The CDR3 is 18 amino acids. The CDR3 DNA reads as TGCAGTGCTTACCCTCTGACAGGGGCTCACTCTGGGGCCAACGTCCTGACTTTC. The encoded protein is CSAYPLTGAHSGANVLTF.

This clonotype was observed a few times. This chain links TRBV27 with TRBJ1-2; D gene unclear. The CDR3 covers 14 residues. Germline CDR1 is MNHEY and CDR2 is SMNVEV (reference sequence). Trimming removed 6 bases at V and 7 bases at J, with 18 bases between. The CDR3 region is CASREASQVGGYTF. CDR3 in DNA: TGTGCCAGCAGAGAGGCTTCGCAGGTTGGTGGCTACACCTTC.

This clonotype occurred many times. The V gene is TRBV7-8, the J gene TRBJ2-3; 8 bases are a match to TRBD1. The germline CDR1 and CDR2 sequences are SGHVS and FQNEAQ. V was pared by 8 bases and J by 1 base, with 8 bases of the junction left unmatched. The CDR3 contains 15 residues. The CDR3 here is CASAIIQGGTDTQYF. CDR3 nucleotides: TGTGCCAGCGCTATAATACAGGGGGGCACAGATACGCAGTATTTT. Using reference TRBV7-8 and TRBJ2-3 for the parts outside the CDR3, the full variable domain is GAGVSQSPRYKVAKRGQDVALRCDPISGHVSLFWYQQALGQGPEFLTYFQNEAQLDKSGLPSDRFFAERPEGSVSTLKIQRTQQEDSAVYLCASAIIQGGTDTQYFGPGTRLTVL.

CDR3: CASSYTGRQGYNEQFF. CDR3 DNA sequence: TGTGCCAGCAGTTACACTGGACGACAGGGGTACAATGAGCAGTTCTTC. The rearrangement links TRBV6-5 to TRBJ2-1; 8 bases line up with TRBD1. V trimming: 2 bases; J trimming: 4 bases; junction bases outside the gene matches: 7. This CDR3 spans 16 amino acids. The germline gives CDR1 MNHEY, CDR2 SVGAGI.

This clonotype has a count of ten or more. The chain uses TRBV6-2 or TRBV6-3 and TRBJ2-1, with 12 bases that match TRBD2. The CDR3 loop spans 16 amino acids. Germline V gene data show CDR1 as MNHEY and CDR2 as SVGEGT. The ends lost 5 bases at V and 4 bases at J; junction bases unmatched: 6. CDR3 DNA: TGTGCCAGCAGTCCGTCACTAGCGGGAGGTTACAATGAGCAGTTCTTC. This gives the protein CASSPSLAGGYNEQFF.

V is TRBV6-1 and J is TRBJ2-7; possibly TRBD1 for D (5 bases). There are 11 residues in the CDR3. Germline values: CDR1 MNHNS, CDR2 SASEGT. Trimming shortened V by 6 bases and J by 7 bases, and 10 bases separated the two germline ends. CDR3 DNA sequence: TGTGCCAGCAGGCTGACAGTTGAGCAGTACTTC. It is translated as CASRLTVEQYF.

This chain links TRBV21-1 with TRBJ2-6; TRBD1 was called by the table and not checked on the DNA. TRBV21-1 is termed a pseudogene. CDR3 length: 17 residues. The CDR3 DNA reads TGTGCCAGCCTCAGGGAGCTTGTTTACTCTGGGGCCAACGTCCTGACTTTC. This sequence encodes CASLRELVYSGANVLTF.

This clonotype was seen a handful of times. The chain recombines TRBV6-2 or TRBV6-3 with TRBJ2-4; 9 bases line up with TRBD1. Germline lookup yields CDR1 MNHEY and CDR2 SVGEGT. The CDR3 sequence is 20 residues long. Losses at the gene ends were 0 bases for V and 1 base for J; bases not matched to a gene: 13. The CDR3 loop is CASSYSPGQGSKPAKNIQYF. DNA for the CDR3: TGTGCCAGCAGTTACTCACCGGGACAGGGTAGCAAGCCGGCCAAAAACATTCAGTACTTC.

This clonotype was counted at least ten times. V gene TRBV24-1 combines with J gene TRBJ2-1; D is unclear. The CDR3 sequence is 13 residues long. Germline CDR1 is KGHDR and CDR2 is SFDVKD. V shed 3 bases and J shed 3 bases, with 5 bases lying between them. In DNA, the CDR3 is TGTGCCACCAGTGATAGGGACTACAATGAGCAGTTCTTC. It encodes CATSDRDYNEQFF.

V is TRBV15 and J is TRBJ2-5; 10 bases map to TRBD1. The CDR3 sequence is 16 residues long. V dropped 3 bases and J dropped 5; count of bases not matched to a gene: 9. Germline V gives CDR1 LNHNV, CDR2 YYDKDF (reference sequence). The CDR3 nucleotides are TGTGCCACCAGCAGCCGACAGGGGGCTTTGTCCGAGACCCAGTACTTC. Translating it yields CATSSRQGALSETQYF.

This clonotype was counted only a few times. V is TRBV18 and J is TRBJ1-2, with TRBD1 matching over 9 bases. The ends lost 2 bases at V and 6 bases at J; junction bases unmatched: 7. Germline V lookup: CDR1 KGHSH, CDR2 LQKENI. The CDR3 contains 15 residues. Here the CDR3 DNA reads TGTGCCAGCTCACCATTCAATGACAGGGGGGATGGCTACACCTTC. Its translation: CASSPFNDRGDGYTF.

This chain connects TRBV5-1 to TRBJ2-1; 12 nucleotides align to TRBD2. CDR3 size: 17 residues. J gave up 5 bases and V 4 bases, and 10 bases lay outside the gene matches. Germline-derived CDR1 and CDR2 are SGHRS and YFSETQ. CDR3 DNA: TGCGCCAGCAGCCCCGGACTAGCGGGAAAGCGGGACAATGAGCAGTTCTTC. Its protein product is CASSPGLAGKRDNEQFF. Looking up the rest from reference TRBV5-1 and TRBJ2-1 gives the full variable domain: KAGVTQTPRYLIKTRGQQVTLSCSPISGHRSVSWYQQTPGQGLQFLFEYFSETQRNKGNFPGRFSGRQFSNSRSEMNVSTLELGDSALYLCASSPGLAGKRDNEQFFGPGTRLTVL.

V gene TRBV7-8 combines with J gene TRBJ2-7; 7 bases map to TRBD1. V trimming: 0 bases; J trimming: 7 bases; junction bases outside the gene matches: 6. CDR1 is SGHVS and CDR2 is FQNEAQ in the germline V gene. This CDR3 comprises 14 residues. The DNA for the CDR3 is TGTGCCAGCAGCTTAGCGAAGACAGGGCGAGAGCAGTACTTC. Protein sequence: CASSLAKTGREQYF.

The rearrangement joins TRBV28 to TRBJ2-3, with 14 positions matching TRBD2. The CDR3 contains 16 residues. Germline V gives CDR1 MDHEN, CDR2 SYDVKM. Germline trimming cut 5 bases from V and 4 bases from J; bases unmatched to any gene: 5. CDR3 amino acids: CASSTTSGRAPDTQYF. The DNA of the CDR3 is TGTGCCAGCAGTACGACTAGCGGGAGGGCCCCAGATACGCAGTATTTT.

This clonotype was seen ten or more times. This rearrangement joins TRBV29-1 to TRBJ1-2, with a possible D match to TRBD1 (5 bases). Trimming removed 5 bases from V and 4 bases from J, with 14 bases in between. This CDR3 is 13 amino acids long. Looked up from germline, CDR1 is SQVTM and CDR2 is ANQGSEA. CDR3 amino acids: CSVLLPGTYGYTF. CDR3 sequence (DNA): TGCAGCGTTCTCCTCCCCGGGACCTATGGCTACACCTTC.

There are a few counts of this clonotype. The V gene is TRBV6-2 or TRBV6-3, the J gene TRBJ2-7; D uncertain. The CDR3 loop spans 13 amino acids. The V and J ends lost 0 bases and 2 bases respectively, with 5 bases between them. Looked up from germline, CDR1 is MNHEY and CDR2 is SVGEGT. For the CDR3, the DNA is TGTGCCAGCAGTTACTCTTCGCCCTACGAGCAGTACTTC. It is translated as CASSYSSPYEQYF.

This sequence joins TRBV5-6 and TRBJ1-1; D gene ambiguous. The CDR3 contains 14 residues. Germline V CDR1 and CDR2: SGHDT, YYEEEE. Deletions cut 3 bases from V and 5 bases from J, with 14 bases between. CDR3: CASSWTQSGTEAFF. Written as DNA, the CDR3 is TGTGCCAGCAGCTGGACTCAATCCGGGACTGAAGCTTTCTTT.

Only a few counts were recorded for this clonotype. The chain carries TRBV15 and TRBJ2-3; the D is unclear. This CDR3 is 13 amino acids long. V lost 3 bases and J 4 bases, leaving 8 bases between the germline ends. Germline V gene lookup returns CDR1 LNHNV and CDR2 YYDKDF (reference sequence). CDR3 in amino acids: CATSSVGADTQYF. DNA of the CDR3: TGTGCCACCAGCAGTGTTGGGGCAGATACGCAGTATTTT.

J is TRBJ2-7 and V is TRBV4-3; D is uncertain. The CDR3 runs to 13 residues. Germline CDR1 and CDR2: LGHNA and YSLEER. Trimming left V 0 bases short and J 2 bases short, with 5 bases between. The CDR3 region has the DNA TGCGCCAGCAGCCAAGAACGGACCTACGAGCAGTACTTC. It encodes CASSQERTYEQYF.

The CDR3 protein is CASSITGPTGGINEQFF. The CDR3 DNA reads as TGTGCCAGTAGTATAACAGGGCCCACCGGGGGTATAAATGAGCAGTTCTTC. The J gene is TRBJ2-1, the V gene TRBV19; D possibly matches TRBD1 or TRBD2 (6 bases each). V was clipped by 2 bases and J by 7 bases, with 21 bases between them. This CDR3 comprises 17 residues. The germline V gene encodes CDR1 LNHDA and CDR2 SQIVND (reference sequence). Variable domain in full (rest from reference TRBV19 and TRBJ2-1): DGGITQSPKYLFRKEGQNVTLSCEQNLNHDAMYWYRQDPGQGLRLIYYSQIVNDFQKGDIAEGYSVSREKKESFPLTVTSAQKNPTAFYLCASSITGPTGGINEQFFGPGTRLTVL.

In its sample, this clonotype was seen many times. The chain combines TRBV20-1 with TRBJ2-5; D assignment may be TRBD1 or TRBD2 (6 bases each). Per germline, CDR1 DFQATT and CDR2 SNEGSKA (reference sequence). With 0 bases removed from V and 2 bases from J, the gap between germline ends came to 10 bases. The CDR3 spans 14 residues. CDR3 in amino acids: CSARDGGSQETQYF. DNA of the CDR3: TGCAGTGCTAGAGACGGGGGCTCGCAAGAGACCCAGTACTTC.

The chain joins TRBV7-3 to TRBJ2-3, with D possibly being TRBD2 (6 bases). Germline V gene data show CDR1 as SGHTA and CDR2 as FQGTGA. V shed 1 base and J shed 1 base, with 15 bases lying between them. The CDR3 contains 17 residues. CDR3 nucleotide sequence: TGTGCCAGCAGCTTAAACGGAGGGGCAGGACGCACAGATACGCAGTATTTT. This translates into CASSLNGGAGRTDTQYF. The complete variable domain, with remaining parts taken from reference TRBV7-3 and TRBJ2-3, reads GAGVSQTPSNKVTEKGKYVELRCDPISGHTALYWYRQSLGQGPEFLIYFQGTGAADDSGLPNDRFFAVRPEGSVSTLKIQRTERGDSAVYLCASSLNGGAGRTDTQYFGPGTRLTVL.

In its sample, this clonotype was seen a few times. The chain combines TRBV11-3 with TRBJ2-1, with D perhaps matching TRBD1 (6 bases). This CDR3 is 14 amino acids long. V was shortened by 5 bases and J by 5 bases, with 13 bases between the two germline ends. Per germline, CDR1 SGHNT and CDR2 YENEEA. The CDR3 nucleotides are TGTGCCAGCAGCCAACAGGGATCTCACAATGAGCAGTTCTTC. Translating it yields CASSQQGSHNEQFF.

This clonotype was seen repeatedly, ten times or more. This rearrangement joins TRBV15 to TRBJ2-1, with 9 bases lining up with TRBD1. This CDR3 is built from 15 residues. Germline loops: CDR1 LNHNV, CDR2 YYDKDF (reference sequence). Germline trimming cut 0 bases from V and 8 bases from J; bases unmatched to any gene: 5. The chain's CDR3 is CATSREQGAGYEQFF. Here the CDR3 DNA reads TGTGCCACCAGCAGAGAACAGGGGGCAGGATATGAGCAGTTCTTC.